The rows below give T cell receptor beta chains drawn from one sample of a study of T cells in Graves' hyperthyroidism and ophthalmopathy. One entry per CDR3 protein, called by TCRdb with MiXCR from the multiplex PCR reads. Here the sample spans fewer than 750,000 distinct CDR3 sequences, 46% being singletons. The specimen sequenced was peripheral blood or thyroid tissue (not recorded which). All receptors derive from a woman aged 18-29 years with Graves' hyperthyroidism. Both conserved end residues are part of each CDR3. The D gene is left open where the match is weak. Rows may omit the clone size; those that give it use once, few, many or a size class.

>16|TRBV9|TRBD1|NA|TRBJ1-1
TGTGCCAGCAGCGCGGGGACAGGGGGTCGGGTCGCTGAAGCTTTCTTT
CASSAGTGGRVAEAFF
>15|TRBV7-9|NA|few|TRBJ2-7
TGTGCCAGCAGCCCTGGGGTGTCGAGAAACTACGAGCAGTACTTC
CASSPGVSRNYEQYF
>12|TRBV19|TRBD2|NA|TRBJ2-7
TGTGCCAGCAAGACTAGCGGGAGAGAGCAGTACTTC
CASKTSGREQYF
>12|TRBV7-2|NA|few|TRBJ2-1
TGTGCCAGCAGGGTACTACTAGATGAGCAGTTCTTC
CASRVLLDEQFF
>13|TRBV29-1|NA|NA|TRBJ1-4
TGCAGCGTGGCAGGGGCAACTAATGAAAAACTGTTTTTT
CSVAGATNEKLFF
>13|TRBV30|NA|NA|TRBJ1-1
TGTGCCTGGAGTGCAAACAGGTACACTGAAGCTTTCTTT
CAWSANRYTEAFF
>19|TRBV2|TRBD2|many|TRBJ2-2
TGTGCCAGCAGTGAAAGGGGACTAGCGGGAGTCGGGAACACCGGGGAGCTGTTTTTT
CASSERGLAGVGNTGELFF
>14|TRBV2|TRBD1|NA|TRBJ1-1
TGTGCCAGCAGTGCCGCAGGGGGGAACACTGAAGCTTTCTTT
CASSAAGGNTEAFF
>15|TRBV14|TRBD1|NA|TRBJ2-7
TGTGCCAGCAGCCAAGAAGACAGGGGGTGGTACGAGCAGTACTTC
CASSQEDRGWYEQYF
>15|TRBV5-1|NA|NA|TRBJ2-2
TGCGCCAGCAGCTTGGAGGGGCAACAGACCGGGGAGCTGTTTTTT
CASSLEGQQTGELFF
>13|TRBV25-1|NA|NA|TRBJ2-5
TGTGCCAGCAGTCTGGAGGGCCGGGTGACCCAGTACTTC
CASSLEGRVTQYF
>14|TRBV19|NA|NA|TRBJ2-1
TGTGCCAGTAGTCTGCAAGGTTCAGGCAATGAGCAGTTCTTC
CASSLQGSGNEQFF
>13|TRBV20-1|NA|many|TRBJ2-7
TGCAGTGCAAAGTCGGCTAGTGGCAACGAGCAGTACTTC
CSAKSASGNEQYF
>15|TRBV29-1|TRBD2|NA|TRBJ2-7
TGCAGCGTTAGTGGTGGCGGGAGCCTGACCTACGAGCAGTACTTC
CSVSGGGSLTYEQYF
>13|TRBV20-1|NA|many|TRBJ2-7
TGCAGTGTTCCTAGGCAGGGGATATTCGAGCAGTACTTC
CSVPRQGIFEQYF
>15|TRBV10-3|TRBD1|NA|TRBJ2-7
TGTGCCATCAGTGAGTCCGAGACAGGGGGCAACGAGCAGTACTTC
CAISESETGGNEQYF
>11|TRBV7-7|NA|NA|TRBJ1-2
TGTGCCAGCAGCCCCGGACTAGTCAACACCTTC
CASSPGLVNTF
>13|TRBV10-3|TRBD1|NA|TRBJ1-1
TGTGCCGTTTCACAGGGGGGGAACACTGGAGCTTTCTTT
CAVSQGGNTGAFF
>12|TRBV7-9|NA|NA|TRBJ1-2
TGTGCCAGCAGCGTGGGGACCCCTGGAAACACCTTC
CASSVGTPGNTF
>13|TRBV7-6|TRBD1|NA|TRBJ2-7
TGTGCCAGCAGCTTAGGGACAGGGCGTCGGCAGTACTTC
CASSLGTGRRQYF
>15|TRBV29-1|TRBD1|many|TRBJ1-2
TGCAGCGTGACGACTCAAACAGGGGCTGCGCATGGCTACACCTTC
CSVTTQTGAAHGYTF
>15|TRBV20-1|TRBD1|NA|TRBJ1-2
TGCAGTGCTCTAGACGGGACCAGGGGGAATTATGGCTACACCTTC
CSALDGTRGNYGYTF
>15|TRBV6-5|NA|NA|TRBJ2-7
TGTGCCCCTCGGGGGAGATCGGGCAGCTCCTACGAGCAGTACTTC
CAPRGRSGSSYEQYF
>14|TRBV7-2|NA|NA|TRBJ1-4
TGTGCCAGCAGCCAAGGGAGGGGTGAAGAAAAACTGTTTTTT
CASSQGRGEEKLFF
>14|TRBV29-1|NA|NA|TRBJ1-5
TGCAGCGTCCTCACACAGGGTCGGCAAGAGACCCAGCATTTT
CSVLTQGRQETQHF